The rows below give T cell receptor beta chains drawn from one sample of a study of T cells in Graves' hyperthyroidism and ophthalmopathy. TCRdb called the multiplex PCR reads again in MiXCR, with one record for every CDR3 protein. The table lists some 560,000 distinct CDR3 sequences, about 15% of them singletons, with about 7% in the top ten. Sample: blood. These receptor sequences come from a woman aged 25 to 39 with Graves' hyperthyroidism. The CDR3 runs from the conserved cysteine through the conserved F or W. A D gene is named only where the DNA matches it firmly. Size is omitted from some rows. Given values are once, few, many or a class for expanded clones.

d_gene: NA; j_gene: TRBJ1-6; abundance: NA; len: 12; v_gene: TRBV5-5; CDR3nt: TGTGCCAGCAGTCTGCAGCTGGGACCCCTCCACTTT; CDR3aa: CASSLQLGPLHF
d_gene: TRBD1; j_gene: TRBJ2-5; abundance: NA; len: 14; v_gene: TRBV20-1; CDR3nt: TGCAGTGCTAGGGGGACAGGAGGGCCAGAGACCCAGTACTTC; CDR3aa: CSARGTGGPETQYF
d_gene: NA; j_gene: TRBJ1-1; abundance: NA; len: 16; v_gene: TRBV5-1; CDR3nt: TGCGCCAGCAGCCCGAACGTCGCGGGGATTTCGTCTGAAGCTTTCTTT; CDR3aa: CASSPNVAGISSEAFF
d_gene: NA; j_gene: TRBJ2-7; abundance: few; len: 12; v_gene: TRBV5-5; CDR3nt: TGTGCCAGCAGCCAACAGGGTGCCGAGCAGTACTTC; CDR3aa: CASSQQGAEQYF
d_gene: TRBD1; j_gene: TRBJ2-7; abundance: many; len: 12; v_gene: TRBV7-8; CDR3nt: TGTGCCAGCAGTCGACAGGGGGGCGAGCAGTACTTC; CDR3aa: CASSRQGGEQYF
d_gene: TRBD2; j_gene: TRBJ2-1; abundance: many; len: 19; v_gene: TRBV20-1; CDR3nt: TGCAGTGCTGAACAGGGAAGGACTAGCGGGCGATACTCCTACAATGAGCAGTTCTTC; CDR3aa: CSAEQGRTSGRYSYNEQFF
d_gene: TRBD2; j_gene: TRBJ2-1; abundance: few; len: 16; v_gene: TRBV7-2; CDR3nt: TGTGCCAGCAGCTTACTAGTCCTAGCGGGCAACAATGAGCAGTTCTTC; CDR3aa: CASSLLVLAGNNEQFF
d_gene: TRBD1; j_gene: TRBJ1-2; abundance: many; len: 12; v_gene: TRBV2; CDR3nt: TGTGCCAGCCGACAGGGGGTCTATGGCTACACCTTC; CDR3aa: CASRQGVYGYTF
d_gene: NA; j_gene: TRBJ2-1; abundance: NA; len: 15; v_gene: TRBV7-9; CDR3nt: TGTGCCAGCAGCCCCACTGGGAGCACCTACAATGAGCAGTTCTTC; CDR3aa: CASSPTGSTYNEQFF
d_gene: TRBD2; j_gene: TRBJ2-2; abundance: NA; len: 18; v_gene: TRBV7-9; CDR3nt: TGTGCCAGCAGCTACCGACTAGCGGGAGGGGCGAACACCGGGGAGCTGTTTTTT; CDR3aa: CASSYRLAGGANTGELFF
d_gene: TRBD2; j_gene: TRBJ2-3; abundance: many; len: 16; v_gene: TRBV5-1; CDR3nt: TGCGCCAGCAGCTTGGAGGGCGGGAGGGCCCCAGATACGCAGTATTTT; CDR3aa: CASSLEGGRAPDTQYF
d_gene: TRBD1; j_gene: TRBJ1-2; abundance: many; len: 13; v_gene: TRBV20-1; CDR3nt: TGCAGTGCTATAAAACAGGGGGACTATGGCTACACCTTC; CDR3aa: CSAIKQGDYGYTF
d_gene: NA; j_gene: TRBJ2-7; abundance: many; len: 14; v_gene: TRBV27; CDR3nt: TGTGCCAGCAGTTTAGTGGGACCAACCTACGAGCAGTACTTC; CDR3aa: CASSLVGPTYEQYF
d_gene: NA; j_gene: TRBJ1-5; abundance: many; len: 13; v_gene: TRBV29-1; CDR3nt: TGCAGCGTTGGGGCAGGTCCGAATCAGCCCCAGCATTTT; CDR3aa: CSVGAGPNQPQHF
d_gene: TRBD1; j_gene: TRBJ2-2; abundance: few; len: 15; v_gene: TRBV6-1; CDR3nt: TGTGCCAGCAGGACAGGGGTATTGGACACCGGGGAGCTGTTTTTT; CDR3aa: CASRTGVLDTGELFF
d_gene: TRBD2; j_gene: TRBJ2-7; abundance: many; len: 14; v_gene: TRBV2; CDR3nt: TGTGCCAGCAGCGGACTAGCCCGAGCGGCCGAGCAGTACTTC; CDR3aa: CASSGLARAAEQYF
d_gene: NA; j_gene: TRBJ1-2; abundance: many; len: 13; v_gene: TRBV3-1; CDR3nt: TGTGCCAGCAGCCAAGAGGAGGGGCGAGGCTACACCTTC; CDR3aa: CASSQEEGRGYTF
d_gene: TRBD2; j_gene: TRBJ2-1; abundance: NA; len: 14; v_gene: TRBV27; CDR3nt: TGTGCCAGCAGAACAGGACTAGGTTACAATGAGCAGTTCTTC; CDR3aa: CASRTGLGYNEQFF
d_gene: NA; j_gene: TRBJ2-1; abundance: NA; len: 14; v_gene: TRBV7-3; CDR3nt: TGTGCCAACAGCCCCGGCGGGTCCCGGGATGAGCAGTTCTTC; CDR3aa: CANSPGGSRDEQFF
d_gene: NA; j_gene: TRBJ2-7; abundance: many; len: 16; v_gene: TRBV7-4; CDR3nt: TGTGCCAGCAGCTTAGAGTTCGACGGAACTACCTACGAGCAGTACTTC; CDR3aa: CASSLEFDGTTYEQYF
d_gene: NA; j_gene: TRBJ2-1; abundance: many; len: 17; v_gene: TRBV28; CDR3nt: TGTGCCAGCAGTTTAATTTGGCGGGATGGGTCCTACAATGAGCAGTTCTTC; CDR3aa: CASSLIWRDGSYNEQFF
d_gene: NA; j_gene: TRBJ2-1; abundance: many; len: 14; v_gene: TRBV18; CDR3nt: TGTGCCAGCTCACCAATGGACCAAAACAATGAGCAGTTCTTC; CDR3aa: CASSPMDQNNEQFF
d_gene: NA; j_gene: TRBJ1-5; abundance: NA; len: 13; v_gene: TRBV15; CDR3nt: TGTGCCACGGCCCTCTATAGCAATCAGCCCCAGCATTTT; CDR3aa: CATALYSNQPQHF
d_gene: TRBD1; j_gene: TRBJ1-2; abundance: NA; len: 12; v_gene: TRBV29-1; CDR3nt: TGCAGCGTAGCCGGGACAGAGGCTGGCTACACCTTC; CDR3aa: CSVAGTEAGYTF
d_gene: NA; j_gene: TRBJ1-4; abundance: NA; len: 15; v_gene: TRBV4-1; CDR3nt: TGCGCCAGCAGCCAAGGTGGGGATTGGGCTGAAAAACTGTTTTTT; CDR3aa: CASSQGGDWAEKLFF
d_gene: TRBD2; j_gene: TRBJ2-1; abundance: many; len: 15; v_gene: TRBV5-6; CDR3nt: TGTGCCAGCAGAGTTAGCGGGATAGCGCACAATGAGCAGTTCTTC; CDR3aa: CASRVSGIAHNEQFF
d_gene: TRBD2; j_gene: TRBJ2-4; abundance: many; len: 16; v_gene: TRBV18; CDR3nt: TGTGCCAGCTCACCACCGACTAGCGGGAACGCCCGGATTCAGTACTTC; CDR3aa: CASSPPTSGNARIQYF
d_gene: NA; j_gene: TRBJ1-2; abundance: many; len: 14; v_gene: TRBV28; CDR3nt: TGTGCCAGCAGTTTGGTTTCTGGGGCGCTGGGCTACACCTTC; CDR3aa: CASSLVSGALGYTF
d_gene: NA; j_gene: TRBJ2-1; abundance: many; len: 13; v_gene: TRBV2; CDR3nt: TGTGCCAGCAGTCTCGCTGTCTACAATGAGCAGTTCTTC; CDR3aa: CASSLAVYNEQFF
d_gene: TRBD2; j_gene: TRBJ2-3; abundance: many; len: 15; v_gene: TRBV7-2; CDR3nt: TGTGCCAGCAGCTTAGGTAGCGGGAGAGTAGATACGCAGTATTTT; CDR3aa: CASSLGSGRVDTQYF
d_gene: NA; j_gene: TRBJ1-1; abundance: few; len: 14; v_gene: TRBV4-1; CDR3nt: TGCGCCAGCAGCCCGCGAGATGGCAGGACTGAAGCTTTCTTT; CDR3aa: CASSPRDGRTEAFF
d_gene: NA; j_gene: TRBJ2-1; abundance: many; len: 12; v_gene: TRBV11-2; CDR3nt: TGTGCCAGCAGCTTATTGCTCAATGAGCAGTTCTTC; CDR3aa: CASSLLLNEQFF
d_gene: TRBD1; j_gene: TRBJ2-7; abundance: many; len: 15; v_gene: TRBV18; CDR3nt: TGTGCCAGCTCACCTACCGGGACAGGGGTCCACGAGCAGTACTTC; CDR3aa: CASSPTGTGVHEQYF
d_gene: NA; j_gene: TRBJ1-4; abundance: few; len: 14; v_gene: TRBV4-2; CDR3nt: TGTGCCAGCAGCTTAGGGGGAGCCTTTGAAAAACTGTTTTTT; CDR3aa: CASSLGGAFEKLFF
d_gene: TRBD2; j_gene: TRBJ2-1; abundance: NA; len: 16; v_gene: TRBV14; CDR3nt: TGTGCCAGCAGCCAAGATCTAGCGGGAGGTTGGAATGAGCAGTTCTTC; CDR3aa: CASSQDLAGGWNEQFF
d_gene: NA; j_gene: TRBJ2-7; abundance: NA; len: 14; v_gene: TRBV15; CDR3nt: TGTGCCACCAGCAGAGATTACCAGGGGGGCGAGCAGTACTTC; CDR3aa: CATSRDYQGGEQYF
d_gene: TRBD1; j_gene: TRBJ1-3; abundance: few; len: 17; v_gene: TRBV13; CDR3nt: TGTGCCAGCACCGTGTACGGGACAGGACTCTCTGGAAACACCACATATTTT; CDR3aa: CASTVYGTGLSGNTTYF
d_gene: TRBD2; j_gene: TRBJ2-1; abundance: few; len: 19; v_gene: TRBV19; CDR3nt: TGTGCCAGTAGTACCGGACTAGCGGGAGGGCCCCTACCATACAATGAGCAGTTCTTC; CDR3aa: CASSTGLAGGPLPYNEQFF
d_gene: TRBD2; j_gene: TRBJ2-3; abundance: many; len: 18; v_gene: TRBV11-2; CDR3nt: TGTGCCAGCAGCTTAGGCACTCTAGCGGGGTTTAGCACAGATACGCAGTATTTT; CDR3aa: CASSLGTLAGFSTDTQYF
d_gene: NA; j_gene: TRBJ2-7; abundance: few; len: 11; v_gene: TRBV20-1; CDR3nt: TGCAGTGCTTGGAGTGTCTACGAGCAGTACTTC; CDR3aa: CSAWSVYEQYF
d_gene: TRBD1; j_gene: TRBJ1-4; abundance: many; len: 15; v_gene: TRBV18; CDR3nt: TGTGCCAGCTCACTCGGACAGGGGTATAATGAAAAACTGTTTTTT; CDR3aa: CASSLGQGYNEKLFF
d_gene: NA; j_gene: TRBJ2-3; abundance: many; len: 14; v_gene: TRBV6-1; CDR3nt: TGTGCCAGCGGGCTAGCTGCTAGCACAGATACGCAGTATTTT; CDR3aa: CASGLAASTDTQYF
d_gene: NA; j_gene: TRBJ1-2; abundance: NA; len: 14; v_gene: TRBV28; CDR3nt: TGTGCCAGCAGTTCCCCCGGACTGGGGTATGGCTACACCTTC; CDR3aa: CASSSPGLGYGYTF
d_gene: TRBD2; j_gene: TRBJ2-1; abundance: NA; len: 18; v_gene: TRBV4-1; CDR3nt: TGCGCCAGCAGCCAAGACCTACAGCGGGAGGGCCGGAACAATGAGCAGTTCTTC; CDR3aa: CASSQDLQREGRNNEQFF